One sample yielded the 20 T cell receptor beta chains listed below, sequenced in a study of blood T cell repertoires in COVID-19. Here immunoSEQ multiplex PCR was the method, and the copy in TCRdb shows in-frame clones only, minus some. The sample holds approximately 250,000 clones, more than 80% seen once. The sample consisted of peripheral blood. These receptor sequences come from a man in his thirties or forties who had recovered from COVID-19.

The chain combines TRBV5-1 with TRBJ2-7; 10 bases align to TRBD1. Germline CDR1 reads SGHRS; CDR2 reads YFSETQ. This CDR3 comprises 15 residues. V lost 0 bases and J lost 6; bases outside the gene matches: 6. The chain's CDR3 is CASSLAAGTGAEQYF. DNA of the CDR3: TGCGCCAGCAGCTTGGCTGCCGGGACAGGGGCCGAGCAGTACTTC.

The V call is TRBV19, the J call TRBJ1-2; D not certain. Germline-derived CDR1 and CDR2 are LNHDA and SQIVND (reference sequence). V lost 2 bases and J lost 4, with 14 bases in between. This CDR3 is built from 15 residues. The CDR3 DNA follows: TGTGCCAGTAGTATAAAGAGGGAGGCAGGCTATGGCTACACCTTC. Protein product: CASSIKREAGYGYTF.

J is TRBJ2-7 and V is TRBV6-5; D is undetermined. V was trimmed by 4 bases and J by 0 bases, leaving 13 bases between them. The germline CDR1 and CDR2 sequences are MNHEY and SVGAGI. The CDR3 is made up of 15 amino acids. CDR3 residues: CASSSPTFASYEQYF. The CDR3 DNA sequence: TGTGCCAGCAGTTCCCCGACTTTCGCCTCCTACGAGCAGTACTTC.

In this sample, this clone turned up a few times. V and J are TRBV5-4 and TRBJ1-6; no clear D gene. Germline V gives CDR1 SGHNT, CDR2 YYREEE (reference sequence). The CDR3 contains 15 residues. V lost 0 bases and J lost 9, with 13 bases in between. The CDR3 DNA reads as TGTGCCAGCAGCTTGGAGGAGGGTAGCGTTTCACCCCTCCACTTT. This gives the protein CASSLEEGSVSPLHF.

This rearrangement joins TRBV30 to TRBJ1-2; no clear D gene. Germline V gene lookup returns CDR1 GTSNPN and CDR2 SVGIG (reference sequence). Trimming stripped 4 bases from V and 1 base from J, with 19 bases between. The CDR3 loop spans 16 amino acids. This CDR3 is CAWIRGRLPNNYGYTF. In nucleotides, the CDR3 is TGTGCCTGGATCCGGGGTAGGCTCCCTAATAACTATGGCTACACCTTC.

CDR3 nucleotides: TGTGCCAGCATAACAGGGGGGAGCTCCTACGAGCAGTACTTC. It encodes CASITGGSSYEQYF. V is TRBV2 and J is TRBJ2-7; 8 positions match TRBD1. This CDR3 contains 14 residues. The germline V gene encodes CDR1 SNHLY and CDR2 FYNNEI. V dropped 7 bases and J dropped 0; count of bases not matched to a gene: 5. Combining the CDR3 with reference TRBV2 and TRBJ2-7 gives the whole variable domain EPEVTQTPSHQVTQMGQEVILRCVPISNHLYFYWYRQILGQKVEFLVSFYNNEISEKSEIFDDQFSVERPDGSNFTLKIRSTKLEDSAMYFCASITGGSSYEQYFGPGTRLTVT.

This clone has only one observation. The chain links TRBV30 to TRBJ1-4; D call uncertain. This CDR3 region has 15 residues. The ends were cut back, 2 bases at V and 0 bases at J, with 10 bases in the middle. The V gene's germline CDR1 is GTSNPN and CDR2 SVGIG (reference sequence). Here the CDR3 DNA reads TGTGCCTGGAGTTTTAACGGGGCAACTAATGAAAAACTGTTTTTT. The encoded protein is CAWSFNGATNEKLFF.

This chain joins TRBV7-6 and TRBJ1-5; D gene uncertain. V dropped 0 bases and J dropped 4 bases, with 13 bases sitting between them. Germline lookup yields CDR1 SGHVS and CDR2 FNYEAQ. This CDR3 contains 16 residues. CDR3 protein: CASSLALGSGNQPQHF. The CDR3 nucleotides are TGTGCCAGCAGCTTAGCGTTAGGGAGCGGGAATCAGCCCCAGCATTTT.

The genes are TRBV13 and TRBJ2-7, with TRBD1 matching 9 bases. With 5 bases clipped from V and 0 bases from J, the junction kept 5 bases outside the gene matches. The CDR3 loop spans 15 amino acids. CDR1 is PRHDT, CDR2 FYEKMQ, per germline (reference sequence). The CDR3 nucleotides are TGTGCCAGCAGCCCGACAGGGGGAGGCTCCTACGAGCAGTACTTC. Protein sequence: CASSPTGGGSYEQYF.

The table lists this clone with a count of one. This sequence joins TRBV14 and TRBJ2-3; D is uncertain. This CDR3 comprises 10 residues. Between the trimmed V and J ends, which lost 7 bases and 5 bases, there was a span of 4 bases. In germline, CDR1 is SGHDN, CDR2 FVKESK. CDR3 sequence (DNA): TGTGCCAGCAAACTAGATACGCAGTATTTT. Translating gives CASKLDTQYF.

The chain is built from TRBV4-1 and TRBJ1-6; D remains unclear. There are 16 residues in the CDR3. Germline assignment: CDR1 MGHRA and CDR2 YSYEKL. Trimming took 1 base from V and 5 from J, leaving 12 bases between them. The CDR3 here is CASSQVPGRNNSPLHF. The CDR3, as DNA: TGCGCCAGCAGCCAAGTCCCAGGAAGGAATAATTCACCCCTCCACTTT.

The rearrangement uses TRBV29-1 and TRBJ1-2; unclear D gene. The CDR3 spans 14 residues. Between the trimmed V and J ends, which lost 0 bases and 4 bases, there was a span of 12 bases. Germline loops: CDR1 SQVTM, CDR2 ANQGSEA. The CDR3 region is CSVEDRGRTYGYTF. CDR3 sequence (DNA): TGCAGCGTTGAAGATCGTGGCAGAACCTATGGCTACACCTTC.

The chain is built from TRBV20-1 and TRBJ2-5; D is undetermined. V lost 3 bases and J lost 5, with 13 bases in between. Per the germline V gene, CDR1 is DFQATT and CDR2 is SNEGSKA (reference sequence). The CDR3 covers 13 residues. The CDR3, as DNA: TGCAGTGCTAGTTTCGCGGTATGGGAGACCCAGTACTTC. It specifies CSASFAVWETQYF.

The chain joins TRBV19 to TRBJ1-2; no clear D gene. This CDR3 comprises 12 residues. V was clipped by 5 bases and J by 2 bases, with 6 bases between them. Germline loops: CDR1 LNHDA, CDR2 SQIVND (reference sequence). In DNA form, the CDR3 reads TGTGCCAGTAGTCTTTTGAACTATGGCTACACCTTC. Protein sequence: CASSLLNYGYTF.

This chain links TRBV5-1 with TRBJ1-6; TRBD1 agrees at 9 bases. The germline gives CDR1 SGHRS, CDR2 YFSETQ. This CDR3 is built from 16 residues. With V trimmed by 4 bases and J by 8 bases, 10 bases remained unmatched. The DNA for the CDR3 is TGCGCCAGCAGCGAGGCCGGGACAGGGCGCCATTCACCCCTCCACTTT. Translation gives CASSEAGTGRHSPLHF.

The chain's CDR3 is CASSFLTGVERAFF. The DNA of the CDR3 is TGTGCCAGCAGCTTCTTGACAGGGGTCGAGAGAGCTTTCTTT. The chain joins TRBV3-1 (or the pseudogene TRBV3-2) to TRBJ1-1; 8 bases align to TRBD1. Trimming took 5 bases from V and 10 from J; bases not matched to a gene: 12. The CDR3 runs 14 residues. Germline CDR1 reads LGHDT; CDR2 reads YNNKEL (reference sequence).

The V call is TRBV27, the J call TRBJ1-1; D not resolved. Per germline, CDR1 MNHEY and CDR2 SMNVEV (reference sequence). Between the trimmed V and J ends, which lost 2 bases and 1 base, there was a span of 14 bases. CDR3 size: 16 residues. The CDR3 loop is CASSLATSGRNTEAFF. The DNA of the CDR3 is TGTGCCAGCAGTTTAGCCACCTCCGGGAGGAACACTGAAGCTTTCTTT.

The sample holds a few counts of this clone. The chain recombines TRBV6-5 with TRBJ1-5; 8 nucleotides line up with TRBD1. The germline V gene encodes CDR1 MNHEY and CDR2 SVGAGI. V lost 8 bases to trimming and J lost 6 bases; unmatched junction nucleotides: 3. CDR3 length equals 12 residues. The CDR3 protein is CASQGAGQPQHF. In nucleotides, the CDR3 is TGTGCCAGCCAGGGGGCTGGTCAGCCCCAGCATTTT.

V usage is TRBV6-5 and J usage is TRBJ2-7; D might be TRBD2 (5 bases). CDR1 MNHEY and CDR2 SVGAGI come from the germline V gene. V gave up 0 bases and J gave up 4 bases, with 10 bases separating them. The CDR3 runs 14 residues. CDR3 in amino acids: CASSYSRAKYEQYF. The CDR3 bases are TGTGCCAGCAGTTACTCGAGGGCAAAGTACGAGCAGTACTTC.

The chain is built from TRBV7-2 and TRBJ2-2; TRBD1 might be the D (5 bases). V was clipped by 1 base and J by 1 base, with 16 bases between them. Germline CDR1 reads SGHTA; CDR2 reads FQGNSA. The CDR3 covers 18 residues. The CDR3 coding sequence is TGTGCCAGCAGCTTAGGCAATAAGGGTACAGGGAACACCGGGGAGCTGTTTTTT. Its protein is CASSLGNKGTGNTGELFF.